Listed below are T cell receptor beta chains from one sample, sequenced in a study of tissue T cells after allogeneic stem cell transplantation. Clones were read by immunoSEQ multiplex PCR, and TCRdb kept only the in-frame ones, dropping some. The sample includes roughly 30,000 clones, over 75% seen only once; the top ten take approximately 3.5%. Sample: blood, taken before transplantation. These TCRs come from a woman between 18 and 50 years old who later had graft-versus-host disease after an allogeneic stem cell transplant. CDR3s include the opening cysteine and the closing phenylalanine or tryptophan. Clone size is shown for a subset of rows, as once, few, many or a class of expanded clone.

clone size	V gene	CDR3 protein
-	TRBV30	CAWTGDTEAFF
once	TRBV27	CASSLAGTGVFGYTF
-	TRBV6-5	CASSYQGSAEKLFF
-	TRBV24-1	CATSDLPGGIGEQYF
-	TRBV29-1	CSVENSRDRRYNEQFF
-	TRBV5-1	CASSSDGNQPQHF
-	TRBV5-6	CASSLAVTGDQPQHF
-	TRBV28	CASTSSGGGNTEAFF
-	TRBV6-5	CASSYSGTSPHYEQYF
-	TRBV11-2	CASSPWGTQTTNTGELFF
-	TRBV27	CASSSGGTGGIEAFF
-	TRBV9	CASSGRDLAMNTQYF
medium-sized	TRBV6-1	CASSEETSGSYEQYF
-	TRBV14	CASSQSYEQYF
-	TRBV7-2	CASSLRYSSDTQYF
once	TRBV27	CASSLELAGGQGTQYF
-	TRBV14	CASSQDFSVPLDGYTF
-	TRBV2	CASSEDVNYNSPLHF
-	TRBV11-3	CASSPGGESETSSYEQYF
-	TRBV27	CASSLGVDNQPQHF
-	TRBV7-2	CASSLGASLADTQYF
-	TRBV29-1	CSFGWGADYGYTF
-	TRBV9	CASSDPPGGNTEAFF
-	TRBV19	CASSMGPQLSSYEQYF
-	TRBV19	CASSPPGYGSYNEQFF
-	TRBV7-2	CASSLEGRGTDTQYF
-	TRBV6-5	CASSWNPSGGEQYF
-	TRBV12-3/TRBV12-4	CASSLGNTEAFF
-	TRBV30	CAWSGREYGYTF
once	TRBV28	CASRDPNTEAFF
-	TRBV18	CASSLHQTDSYEQYF
-	TRBV7-9	CASSSLFWGYTF
few	TRBV5-6	CASSSFAPRGRNTEAFF
-	TRBV5-1	CASSLVSRTSLSLNSPLHF
-	TRBV7-9	CASSLKSDTQYF
-	TRBV5-8	CASSSTVSRMNTEAFF
-	TRBV5-6	CASSTTGGRSLVTEAFF
-	TRBV28	CASNLAGGRSTDTQYF
-	TRBV7-2	CASSLGTEAFF
-	TRBV18	CASSPLGQGGIINEKLFF
-	TRBV19	CASFSRDTGELFF
-	TRBV9	CASSGGRSGKAKNIQYF
-	TRBV7-2	CASSLGDFLGLEQYF
-	TRBV7-9	CASSPFERGETQYF
-	TRBV3-1/TRBV3-2	CASSPRTGPGEQYF
-	TRBV4-2	CASSQLIPGGRAYEQYF
-	TRBV11-2	CASNSLWDSNYGYTF
-	TRBV28	CASSLNPRSGPTDTEAFF
-	TRBV18	CAGSSNRTLGATDTQYF
-	TRBV3-1/TRBV3-2	CASSQMAGEPYGYTF
-	TRBV14	CASSPRLAGVQNTGELFF